The clone carrying this T cell receptor (beta chain) was counted a single time. Study processing details: ImmunoSEQ sequences covered only the junction and lacked quality scores; filtering therefore differed. Only in-frame clones appear in the TCRdb table, and some are missing; sequencing was by immunoSEQ multiplex PCR. V and J calls and clone size are those listed in that table; D and trimming were worked out from the DNA. The sample contains some 2,500,000 clones, roughly 93% of which appear only once. The study separated CD4+ cells into CD45RA+ naive and CD45RA-negative memory subsets. This sample was included in a study of shared clonotypes between healthy human individuals. Across the whole study: Donors had three CD4 naive, three CD4 memory, two CD8 naive and one CD8 memory plate apiece.

Per the germline V gene, CDR1 is MNHNS and CDR2 is SASEGT. V shed 1 base and J shed 3 bases, with 4 bases lying between them. There are 13 residues in the CDR3. The chain has TRBV6-1 and TRBJ1-3; no reliable D call. The origin of this receptor is a man aged 18 to 30 in good health. Some clones in this sample may be carry-over from other donors' samples. The sample was naive CD4+ T cells from PBMCs. Subset specified: CD45RA+ positively selected. Here the CDR3 DNA reads TGTGCCAGCAGTGAAGGGCGTGGAAACACCATATATTTT. Translated, it gives CASSEGRGNTIYF.